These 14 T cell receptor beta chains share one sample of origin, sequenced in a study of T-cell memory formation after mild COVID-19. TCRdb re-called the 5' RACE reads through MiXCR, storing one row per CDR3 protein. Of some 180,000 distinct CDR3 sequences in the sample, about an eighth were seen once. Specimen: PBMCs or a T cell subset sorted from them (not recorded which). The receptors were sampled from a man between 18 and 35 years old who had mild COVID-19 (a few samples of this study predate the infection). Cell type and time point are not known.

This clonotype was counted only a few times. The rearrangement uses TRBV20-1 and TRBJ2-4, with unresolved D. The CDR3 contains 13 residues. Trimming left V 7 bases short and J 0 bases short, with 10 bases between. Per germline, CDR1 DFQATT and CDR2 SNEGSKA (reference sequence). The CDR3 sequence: CSVHKLAKNIQYF. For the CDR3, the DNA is TGCAGTGTTCACAAATTAGCCAAAAACATTCAGTACTTC.

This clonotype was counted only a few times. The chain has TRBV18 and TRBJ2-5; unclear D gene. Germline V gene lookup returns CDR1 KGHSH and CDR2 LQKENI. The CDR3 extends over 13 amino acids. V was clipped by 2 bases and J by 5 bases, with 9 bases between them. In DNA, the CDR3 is TGTGCCAGCTCACCAATCCTTGGGGAGACCCAGTACTTC. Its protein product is CASSPILGETQYF.

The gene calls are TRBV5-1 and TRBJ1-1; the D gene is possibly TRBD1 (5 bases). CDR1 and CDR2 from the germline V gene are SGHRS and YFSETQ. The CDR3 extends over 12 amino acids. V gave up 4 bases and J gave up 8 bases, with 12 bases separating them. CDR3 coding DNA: TGCGCCAGCAGCCTGGGACGGCCCGAAGCTTTCTTT. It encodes CASSLGRPEAFF.

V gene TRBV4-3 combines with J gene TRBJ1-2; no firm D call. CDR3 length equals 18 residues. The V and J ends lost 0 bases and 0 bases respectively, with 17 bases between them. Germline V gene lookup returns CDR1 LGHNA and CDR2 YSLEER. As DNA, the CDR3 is TGCGCCAGCAGCCAAGATTGGGCTGAGATACGACCTAACTATGGCTACACCTTC. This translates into CASSQDWAEIRPNYGYTF.

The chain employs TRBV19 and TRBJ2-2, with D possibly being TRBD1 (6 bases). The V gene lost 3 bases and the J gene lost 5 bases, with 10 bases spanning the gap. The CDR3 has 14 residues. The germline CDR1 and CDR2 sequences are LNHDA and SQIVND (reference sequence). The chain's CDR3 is CASSINRATGELFF. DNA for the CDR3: TGTGCCAGTAGTATTAACAGGGCGACCGGGGAGCTGTTTTTT.

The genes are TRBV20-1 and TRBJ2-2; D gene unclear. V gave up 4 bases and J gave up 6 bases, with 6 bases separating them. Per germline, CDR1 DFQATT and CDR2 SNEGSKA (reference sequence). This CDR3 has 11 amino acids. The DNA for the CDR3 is TGCAGTGCTATACGCCCCGGGGAGCTGTTTTTT. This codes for CSAIRPGELFF.

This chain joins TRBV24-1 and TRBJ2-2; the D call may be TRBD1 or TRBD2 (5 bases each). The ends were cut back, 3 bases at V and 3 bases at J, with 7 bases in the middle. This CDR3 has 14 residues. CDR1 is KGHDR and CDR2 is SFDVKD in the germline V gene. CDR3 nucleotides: TGTGCCACCAGTGATATGGGGGACACCGGGGAGCTGTTTTTT. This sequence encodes CATSDMGDTGELFF.

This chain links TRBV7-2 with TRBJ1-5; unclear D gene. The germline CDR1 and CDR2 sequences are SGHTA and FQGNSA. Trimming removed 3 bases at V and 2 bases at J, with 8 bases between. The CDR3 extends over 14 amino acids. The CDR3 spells CASSFTIGNQPQHF. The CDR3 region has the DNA TGTGCCAGCAGCTTCACCATAGGCAATCAGCCCCAGCATTTT. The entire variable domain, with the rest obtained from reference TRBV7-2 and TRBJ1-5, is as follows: GAGVSQSPSNKVTEKGKDVELRCDPISGHTALYWYRQSLGQGLEFLIYFQGNSAPDKSGLPSDRFSAERTGGSVSTLTIQRTQQEDSAVYLCASSFTIGNQPQHFGDGTRLSIL.

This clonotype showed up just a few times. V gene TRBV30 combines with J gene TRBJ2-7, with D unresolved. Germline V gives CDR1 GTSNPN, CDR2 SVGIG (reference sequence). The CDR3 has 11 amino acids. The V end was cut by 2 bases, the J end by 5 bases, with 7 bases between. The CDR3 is CAWSFSDEQYF. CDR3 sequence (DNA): TGTGCCTGGAGTTTTTCGGACGAGCAGTACTTC.

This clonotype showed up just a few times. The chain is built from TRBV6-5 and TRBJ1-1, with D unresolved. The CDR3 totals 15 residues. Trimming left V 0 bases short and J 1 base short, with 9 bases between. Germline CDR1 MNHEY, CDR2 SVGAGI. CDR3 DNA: TGTGCCAGCAGTTACTCGACCATAAAGAACACTGAAGCTTTCTTT. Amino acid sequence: CASSYSTIKNTEAFF.

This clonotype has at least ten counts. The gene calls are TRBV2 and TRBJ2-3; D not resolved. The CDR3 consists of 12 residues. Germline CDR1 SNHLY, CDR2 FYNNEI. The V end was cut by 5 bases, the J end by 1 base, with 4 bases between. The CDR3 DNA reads TGTGCCAGCAGTACGGGCACAGATACGCAGTATTTT. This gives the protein CASSTGTDTQYF.

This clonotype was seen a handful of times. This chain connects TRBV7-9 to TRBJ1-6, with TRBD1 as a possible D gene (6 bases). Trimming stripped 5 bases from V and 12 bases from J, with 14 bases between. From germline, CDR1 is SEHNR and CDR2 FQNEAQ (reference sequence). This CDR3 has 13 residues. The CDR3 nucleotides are TGTGCCAGCAGCCCGGGGGCCAGCCGACCCCTCCACTTT. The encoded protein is CASSPGASRPLHF. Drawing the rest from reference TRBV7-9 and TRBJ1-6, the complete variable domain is DTGVSQNPRHKITKRGQNVTFRCDPISEHNRLYWYRQTLGQGPEFLTYFQNEAQLEKSRLLSDRFSAERPKGSFSTLEIQRTEQGDSAMYLCASSPGASRPLHFGNGTRLTVT.

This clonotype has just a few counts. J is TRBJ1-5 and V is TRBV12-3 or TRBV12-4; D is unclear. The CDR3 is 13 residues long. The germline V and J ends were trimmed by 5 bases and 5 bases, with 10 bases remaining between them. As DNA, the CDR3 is TGTGCCAGCAGTCTCCGGGAGTATCAGCCCCAGCATTTT. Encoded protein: CASSLREYQPQHF.

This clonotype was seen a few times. For the CDR3, the DNA is TGTGCCAGCAGTTTTCTCCAGAGATTCCATTTAGAGACCCAGTACTTC. Its protein is CASSFLQRFHLETQYF. This chain joins TRBV28 and TRBJ2-5, with D unclear. V shed 3 bases and J shed 4 bases, with 18 bases lying between them. Per germline, CDR1 MDHEN and CDR2 SYDVKM. This CDR3 contains 16 residues.